This T cell receptor beta chain was profiled in a study of cytomegalovirus exposure and HLA in healthy donors. Findings and caveats of the study: It was shown in a later analysis that HLA-associated TCR beta chains were more clonally expanded than other, equally common chains.

The PCR ran on 60 Vbeta and 13 Jbeta primers. Method: immunoSEQ multiplex PCR; TCRdb's copy keeps in-frame clones and lacks some. The top ten hold roughly 12% of the sample, which has fewer than 85,000 clones, less than 80% seen once. This clone has a handful of counts. Its antigen is not identified. In germline, CDR1 is MNHEY, CDR2 SMNVEV (reference sequence). CDR3 size: 14 residues. The trim removed 3 bases at V and 5 bases at J, leaving 4 bases unmatched. V gene TRBV27 combines with J gene TRBJ1-1; TRBD1 matches 9 bases. The sample taken for sequencing was PBMCs. The receptor's source is a woman in her 40s in good health and CMV-seropositive. This chain's CDR3 is CASSFDRGVTEAFF. Here the CDR3 DNA reads TGTGCCAGCAGTTTTGACAGGGGGGTGACTGAAGCTTTCTTT.